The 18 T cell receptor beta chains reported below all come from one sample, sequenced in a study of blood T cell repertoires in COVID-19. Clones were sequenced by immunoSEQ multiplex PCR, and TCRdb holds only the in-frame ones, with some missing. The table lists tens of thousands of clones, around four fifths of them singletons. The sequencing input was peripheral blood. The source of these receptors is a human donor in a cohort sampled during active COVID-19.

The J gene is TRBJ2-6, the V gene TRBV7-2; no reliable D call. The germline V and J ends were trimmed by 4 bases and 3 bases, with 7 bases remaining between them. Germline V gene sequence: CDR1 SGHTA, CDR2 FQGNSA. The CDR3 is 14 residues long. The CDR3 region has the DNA TGTGCCAGCAGCTCCCTCTTTGGGGCCAACGTCCTGACTTTC. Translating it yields CASSSLFGANVLTF.

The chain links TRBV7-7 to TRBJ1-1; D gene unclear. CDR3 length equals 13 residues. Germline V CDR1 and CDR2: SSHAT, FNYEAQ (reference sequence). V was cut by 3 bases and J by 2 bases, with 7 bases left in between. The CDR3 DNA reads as TGTGCCAGCAGCTTGTCGAGTAACACTGAAGCTTTCTTT. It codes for CASSLSSNTEAFF.

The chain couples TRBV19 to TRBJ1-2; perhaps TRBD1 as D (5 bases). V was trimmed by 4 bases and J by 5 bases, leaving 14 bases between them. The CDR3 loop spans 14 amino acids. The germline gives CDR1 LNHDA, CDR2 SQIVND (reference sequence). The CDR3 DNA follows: TGTGCCAGTAGTACAGAGGGGAGGATTTATGGCTACACCTTC. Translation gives CASSTEGRIYGYTF.

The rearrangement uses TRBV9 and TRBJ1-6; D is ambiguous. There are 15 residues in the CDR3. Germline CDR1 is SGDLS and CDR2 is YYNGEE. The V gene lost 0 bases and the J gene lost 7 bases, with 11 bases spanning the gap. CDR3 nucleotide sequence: TGTGCCAGCAGCGTAGGAGCGGACGGGAATTCACCCCTCCACTTT. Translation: CASSVGADGNSPLHF.

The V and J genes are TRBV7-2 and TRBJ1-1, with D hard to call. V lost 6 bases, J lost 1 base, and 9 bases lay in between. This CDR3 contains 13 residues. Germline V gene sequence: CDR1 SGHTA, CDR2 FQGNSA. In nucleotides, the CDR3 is TGTGCCAGCAGTTCCGAGGAGAACACTGAAGCTTTCTTT. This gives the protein CASSSEENTEAFF.

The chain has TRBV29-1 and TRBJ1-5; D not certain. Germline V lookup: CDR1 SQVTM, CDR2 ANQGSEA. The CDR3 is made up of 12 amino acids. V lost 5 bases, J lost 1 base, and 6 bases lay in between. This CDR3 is CSVSESNQPQHF. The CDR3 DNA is TGCAGCGTTTCGGAGAGCAATCAGCCCCAGCATTTT.

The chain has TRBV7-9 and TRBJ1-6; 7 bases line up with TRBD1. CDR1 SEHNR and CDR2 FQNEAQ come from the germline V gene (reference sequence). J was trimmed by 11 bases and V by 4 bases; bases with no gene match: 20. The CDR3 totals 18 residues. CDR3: CASSSPGTESDVGTPLHF. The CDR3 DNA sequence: TGTGCCAGCAGCTCACCCGGGACAGAATCGGACGTCGGGACACCCCTCCACTTT.

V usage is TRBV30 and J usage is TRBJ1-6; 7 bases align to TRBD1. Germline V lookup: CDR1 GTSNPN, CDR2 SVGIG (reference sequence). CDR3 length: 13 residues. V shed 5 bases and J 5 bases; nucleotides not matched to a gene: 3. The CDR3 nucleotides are TGTGCCTGGGGGGGACAGCATAATTCACCCCTCCACTTT. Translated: CAWGGQHNSPLHF.

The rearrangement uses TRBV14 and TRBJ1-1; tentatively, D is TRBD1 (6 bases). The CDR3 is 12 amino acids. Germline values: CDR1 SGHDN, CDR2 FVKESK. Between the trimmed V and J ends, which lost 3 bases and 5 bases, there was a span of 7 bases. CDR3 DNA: TGTGCCAGCAGCCAGAGGGGGACTGAAGCTTTCTTT. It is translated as CASSQRGTEAFF.

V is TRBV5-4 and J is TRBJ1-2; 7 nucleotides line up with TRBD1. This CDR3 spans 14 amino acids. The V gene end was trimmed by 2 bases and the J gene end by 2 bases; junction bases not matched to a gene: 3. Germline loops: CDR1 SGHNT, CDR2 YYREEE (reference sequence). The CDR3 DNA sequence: TGTGCCAGCAGCTTACAACAGGGGAACTATGGCTACACCTTC. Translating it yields CASSLQQGNYGYTF.

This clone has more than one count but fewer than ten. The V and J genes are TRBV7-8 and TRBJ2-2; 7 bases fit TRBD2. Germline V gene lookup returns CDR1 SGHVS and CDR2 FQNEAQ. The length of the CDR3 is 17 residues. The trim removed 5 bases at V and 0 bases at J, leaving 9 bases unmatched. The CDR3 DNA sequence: TGTGCCAGCAGCCCCCGTGAGCGGGGCTCGAACACCGGGGAGCTGTTTTTT. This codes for CASSPRERGSNTGELFF.

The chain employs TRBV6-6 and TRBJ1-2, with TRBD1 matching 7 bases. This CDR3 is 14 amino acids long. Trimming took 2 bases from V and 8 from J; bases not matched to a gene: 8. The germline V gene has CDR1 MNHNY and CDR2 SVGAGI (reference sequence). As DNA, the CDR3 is TGTGCCAGCAGTTACGAAGGACAGGCCTCAGGCTACACCTTC. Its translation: CASSYEGQASGYTF.

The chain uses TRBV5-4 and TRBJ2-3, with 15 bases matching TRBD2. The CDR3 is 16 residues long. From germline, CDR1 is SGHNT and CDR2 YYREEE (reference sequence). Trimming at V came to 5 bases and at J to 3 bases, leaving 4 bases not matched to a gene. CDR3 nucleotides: TGTGCCAGCAGTTATGGACTAGCGGGGGGGACAGATACGCAGTATTTT. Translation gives CASSYGLAGGTDTQYF.

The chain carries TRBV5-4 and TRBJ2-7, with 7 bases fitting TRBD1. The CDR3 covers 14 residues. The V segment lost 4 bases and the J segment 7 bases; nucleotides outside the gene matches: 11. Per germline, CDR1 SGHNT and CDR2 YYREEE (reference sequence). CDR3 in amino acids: CASSPGTEFREQYF. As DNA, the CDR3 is TGTGCCAGCAGCCCCGGGACAGAGTTTCGGGAGCAGTACTTC.

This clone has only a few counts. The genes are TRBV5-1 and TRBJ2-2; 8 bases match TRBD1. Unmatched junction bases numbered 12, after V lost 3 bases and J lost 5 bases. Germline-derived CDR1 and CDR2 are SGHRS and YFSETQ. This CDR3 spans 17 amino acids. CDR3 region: CASSSLKSTGETGELFF. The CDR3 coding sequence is TGCGCCAGCAGCTCATTAAAGTCGACAGGGGAAACCGGGGAGCTGTTTTTT.

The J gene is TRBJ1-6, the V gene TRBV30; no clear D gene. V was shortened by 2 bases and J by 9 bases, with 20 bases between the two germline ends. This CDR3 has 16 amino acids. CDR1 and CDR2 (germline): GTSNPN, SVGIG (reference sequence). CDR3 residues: CAWSPLLWVEGSPLHF. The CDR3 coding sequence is TGTGCCTGGAGTCCCCTGTTATGGGTGGAGGGTTCACCCCTCCACTTT.

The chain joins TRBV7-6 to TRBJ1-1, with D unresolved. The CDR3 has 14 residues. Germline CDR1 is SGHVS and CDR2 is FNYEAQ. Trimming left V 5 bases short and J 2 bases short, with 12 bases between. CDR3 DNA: TGTGCCAGCAGCCCCTCCGGACTCAACACTGAAGCTTTCTTT. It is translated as CASSPSGLNTEAFF. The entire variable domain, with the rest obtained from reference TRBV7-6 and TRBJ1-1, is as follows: GAGVSQSPRYKVTKRGQDVALRCDPISGHVSLYWYRQALGQGPEFLTYFNYEAQQDKSGLPNDRFSAERPEGSISTLTIQRTEQRDSAMYRCASSPSGLNTEAFFGQGTRLTVV.

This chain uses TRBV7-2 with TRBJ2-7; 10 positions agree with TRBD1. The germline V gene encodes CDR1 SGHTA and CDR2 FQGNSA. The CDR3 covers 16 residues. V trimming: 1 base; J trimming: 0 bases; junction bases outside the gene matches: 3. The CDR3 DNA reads TGTGCCAGCAGCTTAGGGGGACAGGGGCTCTCCTACGAGCAGTACTTC. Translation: CASSLGGQGLSYEQYF.